These 21 T cell receptor beta chains came from one sample sequenced in a study of T-cell reconstitution after alpha-beta-depleted transplantation in children. The authors prepared the TCRbeta library with unique molecular identifiers. A single record per CDR3 protein comes from TCRdb applying MiXCR to the PCR reads. The repertoire holds 550,000 to 600,000 distinct CDR3 sequences, 23% seen once, with 13% to 15% in the top ten. The sequenced sample was PBMCs, mostly from graft donor cells, obtained 360 days after TCRalphabeta/CD19-depleted stem cell transplant. Every receptor here comes from a boy younger than two who had a stem cell transplant for acute myeloid leukemia, so the T cells may come from the graft donor.

This rearrangement joins TRBV29-1 to TRBJ2-1; D is possibly TRBD1 (6 bases). CDR1 SQVTM and CDR2 ANQGSEA come from the germline V gene. The V and J ends lost 2 bases and 0 bases respectively, with 17 bases between them. This CDR3 region has 17 residues. CDR3 amino acids: CSVERIRGGVSYNEQFF. The CDR3 DNA is TGCAGCGTTGAACGTATACGAGGGGGAGTCTCCTACAATGAGCAGTTCTTC.

This clonotype was picked up a small number of times. The V call is TRBV15, the J call TRBJ2-5; TRBD1 matches 7 bases. V shed 5 bases, J shed 2 bases, and the junction held 11 bases outside the gene matches. Germline V gene data show CDR1 as LNHNV and CDR2 as YYDKDF (reference sequence). The CDR3 runs to 16 residues. CDR3 DNA: TGTGCCACCAGCCCCGGTTGGGCAGGGGGACAAGAGACCCAGTACTTC. Translating it yields CATSPGWAGGQETQYF.

This clonotype was recorded at least ten times. This chain connects TRBV20-1 to TRBJ2-5; TRBD2 might be the D (5 bases). Germline V gene lookup returns CDR1 DFQATT and CDR2 SNEGSKA (reference sequence). The CDR3 totals 12 residues. V was trimmed by 7 bases and J by 5 bases, leaving 14 bases between them. The CDR3 sequence is CSVGRRYETQYF. The CDR3 coding sequence is TGCAGTGTAGGCCGGAGGTACGAGACCCAGTACTTC.

The rearrangement joins TRBV11-2 to TRBJ2-1; 8 bases map to TRBD1. Germline V lookup: CDR1 SGHAT, CDR2 FQNNGV. This CDR3 is built from 18 residues. V lost 1 base, J lost 5 bases, and 13 bases stayed unmatched. CDR3 sequence: CASSLVFGRGPEDNEQFF. The CDR3 DNA reads TGTGCCAGCAGCTTAGTATTTGGCAGGGGGCCTGAAGACAATGAGCAGTTCTTC.

The genes are TRBV14 and TRBJ2-1; 8 bases agree with TRBD2. The germline CDR1 and CDR2 sequences are SGHDN and FVKESK. The CDR3 loop spans 17 amino acids. Germline trimming cut 4 bases from V and 10 bases from J; bases unmatched to any gene: 18. DNA for the CDR3: TGTGCCAGCAGCCCGCGACCGGGACTAGGCCCTGGCCTAGAGCAGTTCTTC. Translating it yields CASSPRPGLGPGLEQFF.

The chain joins TRBV7-9 to TRBJ1-3, with unresolved D. From germline, CDR1 is SEHNR and CDR2 FQNEAQ (reference sequence). Between the trimmed V and J ends, which lost 6 bases and 0 bases, there was a span of 9 bases. The CDR3 totals 14 residues. CDR3 nucleotide sequence: TGTGCCAGCAGTTCACAGAGCTCTGGAAACACCATATATTTT. This translates into CASSSQSSGNTIYF.

The chain couples TRBV5-6 to TRBJ2-7; D uncertain. The CDR3 covers 17 residues. Per the germline V gene, CDR1 is SGHDT and CDR2 is YYEEEE. CDR3 residues: CASRSLTRPRVSHEQYV. DNA for the CDR3: TGTGCCAGCAGGAGCCTTACGAGACCGAGAGTCTCCCACGAGCAGTACGTC.

The chain links TRBV20-1 to TRBJ2-7, with 10 bases fitting TRBD2. The V and J ends lost 5 bases and 7 bases, in that order; junction bases with no gene match: 8. CDR3 size: 13 residues. Germline V gene lookup returns CDR1 DFQATT and CDR2 SNEGSKA (reference sequence). CDR3 sequence (DNA): TGCAGTGCTTTTAGCGGGGGGACTGGGGAGCAGTACTTC. Protein: CSAFSGGTGEQYF.

V usage is TRBV13 and J usage is TRBJ2-6; D might be TRBD1 (5 bases). This CDR3 has 15 residues. From germline, CDR1 is PRHDT and CDR2 FYEKMQ (reference sequence). The V gene lost 6 bases and the J gene lost 1 base, with 10 bases spanning the gap. In DNA form, the CDR3 reads TGTGCCAGCAGAGGGGTCCGGTCTGGGGCCAACGTCCTGACTTTC. This codes for CASRGVRSGANVLTF.

This clonotype came up many times. This chain connects TRBV12-3 or TRBV12-4 to TRBJ2-7, with D possibly TRBD1 on 6 matching bases. The CDR3 extends over 11 amino acids. Trimming took 3 bases from V and 9 from J, leaving 9 bases between them. Here the CDR3 DNA reads TGTGCCAGCAGTTTGGGACAAGGGCAGTACTTC. Translating it yields CASSLGQGQYF.

This clonotype was seen ten or more times. The CDR3 DNA follows: TGTGCCAGCAGCTCCCGGACCCTAGGAGGCACAGATACGCAGTATTTT. Translation gives CASSSRTLGGTDTQYF. The chain combines TRBV11-3 with TRBJ2-3; D call uncertain. This CDR3 has 16 residues. The germline V gene encodes CDR1 SGHNT and CDR2 YENEEA. Trimming cost V 4 bases and J 1 base, with 15 bases left between them.

The chain joins TRBV25-1 to TRBJ2-1; the D is unclear. Trimming left V 1 base short and J 4 bases short, with 5 bases between. The CDR3 spans 13 residues. CDR1 is MGHDK and CDR2 is SYGVNS in the germline V gene. The CDR3 is CASSELWYNEQFF. The CDR3, as DNA: TGTGCCAGCAGTGAATTGTGGTACAATGAGCAGTTCTTC.

This clonotype was observed once. This chain joins TRBV5-1 and TRBJ1-1; tentatively, D is TRBD1 (5 bases). This CDR3 has 14 residues. Germline CDR1 reads SGHRS; CDR2 reads YFSETQ. Trimming left V 5 bases short and J 0 bases short, with 11 bases between. This chain's CDR3 is CASRFSGLNTEAFF. The CDR3 nucleotides read TGCGCCAGCAGGTTTTCAGGGTTGAACACTGAAGCTTTCTTT. Full variable domain (missing parts from reference TRBV5-1 and TRBJ1-1): KAGVTQTPRYLIKTRGQQVTLSCSPISGHRSVSWYQQTPGQGLQFLFEYFSETQRNKGNFPGRFSGRQFSNSRSEMNVSTLELGDSALYLCASRFSGLNTEAFFGQGTRLTVV.

The genes are TRBV4-3 and TRBJ2-1, with 7 bases identical to TRBD2. The trim removed 0 bases at V and 4 bases at J, leaving 6 bases unmatched. CDR1 and CDR2 from the germline V gene are LGHNA and YSLEER. This CDR3 has 16 amino acids. CDR3 in DNA: TGCGCCAGCAGCCAAGATCGGGCGGGGGTGTACAATGAGCAGTTCTTC. It translates to CASSQDRAGVYNEQFF.

This clonotype appeared many times. This sequence joins TRBV11-2 and TRBJ2-7; TRBD1 agrees at 7 bases. Trimming at V came to 1 base and at J to 3 bases, leaving 9 bases not matched to a gene. CDR1 is SGHAT, CDR2 FQNNGV, per germline. The CDR3 has 16 residues. CDR3 nucleotides: TGTGCCAGCAGCTTAGCCCGGACAGGTGGGGGCTACGAGCAGTACTTC. It specifies CASSLARTGGGYEQYF.

This clonotype was seen many times. The V and J genes are TRBV29-1 and TRBJ1-1, with a possible D match to TRBD1 (5 bases). Germline lookup yields CDR1 SQVTM and CDR2 ANQGSEA. The CDR3 contains 13 residues. The V end was cut by 2 bases, the J end by 8 bases, with 15 bases between. The CDR3 nucleotides are TGCAGCGTTGAAAAGGTGGGGGTTCCCGAAGCTTTCTTT. It codes for CSVEKVGVPEAFF. Combining the CDR3 with reference TRBV29-1 and TRBJ1-1 gives the whole variable domain SAVISQKPSRDICQRGTSLTIQCQVDSQVTMMFWYRQQPGQSLTLIATANQGSEATYESGFVIDKFPISRPNLTFSTLTVSNMSPEDSSIYLCSVEKVGVPEAFFGQGTRLTVV.

The chain employs TRBV7-9 and TRBJ2-7, with 12 positions matching TRBD1. The CDR3 has 14 amino acids. V lost 5 bases and J lost 6; bases outside the gene matches: 5. Germline CDR1 and CDR2: SEHNR and FQNEAQ (reference sequence). This CDR3 is CASSNRDRGLEQYV. Written as DNA, the CDR3 is TGTGCCAGCAGCAACCGGGACAGGGGGCTCGAGCAGTACGTC.

This clonotype was seen a single time. J is TRBJ2-7 and V is TRBV12-3 or TRBV12-4; 8 positions match TRBD2. V lost 6 bases and J lost 2; bases outside the gene matches: 9. This CDR3 comprises 15 residues. CDR3: CASSFGGGGPYEQYF. The CDR3 DNA follows: TGTGCCAGCAGCTTCGGTGGCGGGGGGCCCTACGAGCAGTACTTC.

In its sample, this clonotype was seen many times. This chain joins TRBV5-1 and TRBJ2-4; D not certain. Trimming took 0 bases from V and 2 from J, leaving 12 bases between them. CDR1 is SGHRS, CDR2 YFSETQ, per germline. This CDR3 comprises 16 residues. In nucleotides, the CDR3 is TGCGCCAGCAGCTTGGGGGCAGGAAATACCAAAAACATTCAGTACTTC. Its protein product is CASSLGAGNTKNIQYF.

The rearrangement uses TRBV6-1 and TRBJ1-1, with 9 bases lining up with TRBD1. CDR3 length: 14 amino acids. CDR1 and CDR2 from the germline V gene are MNHNS and SASEGT. V shed 4 bases and J 7 bases; nucleotides not matched to a gene: 7. CDR3 sequence reads: CASSGTGVGSEAFF. The CDR3 DNA reads as TGTGCCAGCAGTGGGACAGGGGTGGGAAGTGAAGCTTTCTTT.

This clonotype has only a few counts. The V and J genes are TRBV6-5 and TRBJ2-1; no firm D call. The germline V and J ends were trimmed by 10 bases and 13 bases, with 20 bases remaining between them. The CDR3 consists of 12 residues. CDR1 is MNHEY and CDR2 is SVGAGI in the germline V gene. DNA for the CDR3: TGTGCCAACCACTTCCGCTGTCAAGTCCAGTTCTTC. Translation gives CANHFRCQVQFF.